This TCR beta chain appears in the sequencing data of a study of blood T cell repertoires in COVID-19. Study at large: Specimens from acute and convalescent COVID-19 originated in the United States, Italy and Spain. Sources were T cells, B-cell-depleted T cells, or PBMCs; the material itself was cDNA or gDNA.

Per the original methods: Counts of nucleated cells, estimated from reference gene primer amplification, were obtained. Assay used: immunoSEQ multiplex PCR; TCRdb lists only in-frame clones, some missing. D and trimming were read from the DNA, whereas the V and J calls and clone size are those reported in that table. The sample comprises some 300,000 clones, approximately 90% of which are singletons, and approximately 6% rests with the top ten. A Seattle source enrolled patients during active infection and followed them longitudinally. The CDR3 covers 15 residues. In germline, CDR1 is MGHRA, CDR2 YSYEKL. The V segment lost 2 bases and the J segment 7 bases; nucleotides outside the gene matches: 3.

This sequence joins TRBV4-1 and TRBJ2-3, with TRBD2 matching 13 bases. Material for sequencing was peripheral blood. This receptor was taken from a woman in her fifties or sixties with COVID-19, enrolled during active disease. The CDR3 DNA is TGCGCCAGCAGCCAACTACTAGCGGGAGGGAATACGCAGTATTTT. It translates to CASSQLLAGGNTQYF.